This TCR beta chain was sequenced for a study of T cell changes during pregnancy in multiple sclerosis. The table came from immunoSEQ multiplex PCR; TCRdb's copy has only in-frame clones and leaves some out. Of 70,000 to 80,000 clones listed, around 94% are singletons. Per the germline V gene, CDR1 is SGHRS and CDR2 is YFSETQ. Germline trimming cut 4 bases from V and 5 bases from J; bases unmatched to any gene: 10. This CDR3 has 15 residues. This clonotype originated in a female donor with multiple sclerosis, enrolled in a pregnancy study. V and J are TRBV5-1 and TRBJ2-7; 9 nucleotides agree with TRBD1. Sequences were derived from peripheral blood, sampled in the third trimester of pregnancy. The CDR3 DNA follows: TGCGCCAGCAGCAGACGGGACAGGGTCGGGGACGAGCAGTACTTC. Translating it yields CASSRRDRVGDEQYF.